This T cell receptor beta chain was recovered during a study of control samples from healthy donors and cancer patients. Generated by immunoSEQ multiplex PCR, the TCRdb table keeps only in-frame clones and is missing some. This sample has over 150,000 clones, with more than 85% found just once. This clone was detected once. This clonotype was obtained from a woman in her forties in good health. The specimen sequenced was blood.

The CDR3 bases are TGTGCCAGCAGCTTAAACACAGGGGTAGGATCACCCCTCCACTTT. This codes for CASSLNTGVGSPLHF. The chain has TRBV7-3 and TRBJ1-6; TRBD1 agrees at 7 bases. This CDR3 has 15 residues. Trimming cost V 1 base and J 10 bases; bases outside gene matches: 7. Looked up from germline, CDR1 is SGHTA and CDR2 is FQGTGA.